A single sample gave rise to the 15 T cell receptor beta chains below, sequenced in a study of beta chain features in type 1 diabetes. No antigen has been assigned to these receptors. Findings and caveats of the study: Moderately but significantly shorter TCRB CDR3s were found in Type 1 diabetes patients in all four CD4+ subsets.

All of the isolated RNA was reverse transcribed, so expressed TCRB transcripts were sequenced. Measured with immunoSEQ multiplex PCR; TCRdb has only the in-frame clones, and not every one. The sample carries roughly 400,000 clones, over 8.5% recorded once. The sequencing input was central memory CD4+ T cells from blood. The receptors were sampled from a man aged 25 to 40 with type 1 diabetes.

This clone occurred a few times. This chain links TRBV28 with TRBJ2-1; D unclear. There are 12 residues in the CDR3. The germline CDR1 and CDR2 sequences are MDHEN and SYDVKM. V gave up 5 bases and J gave up 2 bases, with 4 bases separating them. CDR3 sequence (DNA): TGTGCCAGCAGTACCCCCTACAATGAGCAGTTCTTC. Translation gives CASSTPYNEQFF. The complete variable domain, with remaining parts taken from reference TRBV28 and TRBJ2-1, reads DVKVTQSSRYLVKRTGEKVFLECVQDMDHENMFWYRQDPGLGLRLIYFSYDVKMKEKGDIPEGYSVSREKKERFSLILESASTNQTSMYLCASSTPYNEQFFGPGTRLTVL.

This sequence joins TRBV30 and TRBJ2-3; TRBD2 matches at 7 bases. Germline loops: CDR1 GTSNPN, CDR2 SVGIG (reference sequence). CDR3 length: 14 residues. The ends lost 0 bases at V and 7 bases at J; junction bases unmatched: 7. Written as DNA, the CDR3 is TGTGCCTGGAGTGTGGGCGGGAGTGCTAATACGCAGTATTTT. Encoded protein: CAWSVGGSANTQYF.

This clone was seen a handful of times. The J gene is TRBJ2-1, the V gene TRBV2; D ambiguous. CDR1 is SNHLY, CDR2 FYNNEI, per germline. The V end lost 5 bases, the J end lost 7 bases, and 6 bases lay between the germline ends. The CDR3 contains 11 residues. The CDR3 DNA follows: TGTGCCAGCAGTCCCAAGAATGAGCAGTTCTTC. Translated: CASSPKNEQFF.

This clone was observed a handful of times. CDR3 bases: TGTGCCAGCAGCCCCGGACTAGCGGATAGCTCCTACAATGAGCAGTTCTTC. It translates to CASSPGLADSSYNEQFF. This sequence joins TRBV7-2 and TRBJ2-1; 10 nucleotides match TRBD2. This CDR3 comprises 17 residues. CDR1 and CDR2 (germline): SGHTA, FQGNSA. After removal of 5 bases from V and 0 bases from J, the junction contained 7 bases not matched to a gene.

This clone was detected a few times. The chain has TRBV7-2 and TRBJ2-1, with a possible D match to TRBD2 (5 bases). V shed 5 bases and J shed 5 bases, with 10 bases lying between them. In germline, CDR1 is SGHTA, CDR2 FQGNSA. The CDR3 has 13 amino acids. The CDR3 spells CASSLSGDNEQFF. In DNA, the CDR3 is TGTGCCAGCAGCCTCTCCGGGGACAATGAGCAGTTCTTC.

This clone turned up a few times. The chain uses TRBV6-4 and TRBJ2-1; D gene ambiguous. This CDR3 has 15 amino acids. CDR1 MRHNA and CDR2 SNTAGT come from the germline V gene. V lost 3 bases, J lost 1 base, and 10 bases lay in between. CDR3 sequence (DNA): TGTGCCAGCAGTGATCACGGACGTTCCTACAATGAGCAGTTCTTC. As protein: CASSDHGRSYNEQFF.

This rearrangement joins TRBV9 to TRBJ2-5; D gene unclear. The CDR3 is 14 amino acids. In germline, CDR1 is SGDLS, CDR2 YYNGEE. V was shortened by 4 bases and J by 0 bases, with 10 bases between the two germline ends. The CDR3 DNA reads as TGTGCCAGCAGCTTAGAATGGTACCAAGAGACCCAGTACTTC. Translated, it gives CASSLEWYQETQYF.

The table lists this clone with a few counts. The chain employs TRBV27 and TRBJ1-2, with no clear D. Germline V CDR1 and CDR2: MNHEY, SMNVEV (reference sequence). V lost 3 bases and J 2 bases, leaving 13 bases between the germline ends. CDR3 length: 15 residues. CDR3 bases: TGTGCCAGCAGTTTCATGGGGTCAGGAAACTATGGCTACACCTTC. Translated: CASSFMGSGNYGYTF.

There are a few counts of this clone. The V and J genes are TRBV5-1 and TRBJ1-1; TRBD1 is a possible D gene (5 bases). Germline CDR1 is SGHRS and CDR2 is YFSETQ. CDR3 length equals 11 residues. V was pared by 6 bases and J by 10 bases, with 13 bases between. The CDR3 region is CASNAGNVAFF. The CDR3, as DNA: TGCGCCAGCAACGCAGGGAACGTAGCTTTCTTT.

A few counts support this clone. The chain joins TRBV18 to TRBJ2-2; perhaps TRBD2 as D (5 bases). The germline V gene encodes CDR1 KGHSH and CDR2 LQKENI. This CDR3 contains 15 residues. V dropped 0 bases and J dropped 4 bases, with 9 bases sitting between them. For the CDR3, the DNA is TGTGCCAGCTCACCACCGGGAGTCCGCACCGGGGAGCTGTTTTTT. Its translation: CASSPPGVRTGELFF.

There are a few counts of this clone. This rearrangement joins TRBV18 to TRBJ1-2, with 9 bases identical to TRBD1. This CDR3 has 15 amino acids. The V gene end was trimmed by 3 bases and the J gene end by 3 bases; junction bases not matched to a gene: 5. From germline, CDR1 is KGHSH and CDR2 LQKENI. The CDR3 spells CASSPGTGIDYGYTF. The CDR3 region has the DNA TGTGCCAGCTCACCCGGGACAGGGATCGACTATGGCTACACCTTC.

The CDR3 region is CASSVDSQGGNTIYF. The CDR3 DNA sequence: TGTGCCAGCAGTGTAGACAGCCAAGGAGGAAACACCATATATTTT. The J gene is TRBJ1-3, the V gene TRBV2; D might be TRBD1 (5 bases). V shed 4 bases and J shed 4 bases, with 14 bases lying between them. In germline, CDR1 is SNHLY, CDR2 FYNNEI. This CDR3 is built from 15 residues.

This clone has more than one count but fewer than ten. V is TRBV19 and J is TRBJ1-1; D not certain. V lost 3 bases to trimming and J lost 5 bases, with 4 bases between them. There are 11 residues in the CDR3. Germline V gene data show CDR1 as LNHDA and CDR2 as SQIVND (reference sequence). The CDR3 loop reads CASSIATEAFF. The CDR3 DNA sequence: TGTGCCAGTAGTATTGCAACTGAAGCTTTCTTT.

This clone has just a few counts. CDR3: CSVTEDRYQPQHF. The CDR3 DNA is TGCAGCGTTACCGAGGACAGATATCAGCCCCAGCATTTT. The J gene is TRBJ1-5, the V gene TRBV29-1, with D possibly matching TRBD1 (6 bases). CDR1 is SQVTM, CDR2 ANQGSEA, per germline. V was cut by 5 bases and J by 5 bases, with 13 bases left in between. CDR3 length equals 13 residues.

The sample holds a few counts of this clone. The rearrangement joins TRBV18 to TRBJ2-6; D is ambiguous. V was trimmed by 3 bases and J by 1 base, leaving 13 bases between them. Germline V gives CDR1 KGHSH, CDR2 LQKENI. There are 17 residues in the CDR3. In DNA, the CDR3 is TGTGCCAGCTCACCGCAGGCAGTCTCATCTGGGGCCAACGTCCTGACTTTC. Its protein product is CASSPQAVSSGANVLTF.